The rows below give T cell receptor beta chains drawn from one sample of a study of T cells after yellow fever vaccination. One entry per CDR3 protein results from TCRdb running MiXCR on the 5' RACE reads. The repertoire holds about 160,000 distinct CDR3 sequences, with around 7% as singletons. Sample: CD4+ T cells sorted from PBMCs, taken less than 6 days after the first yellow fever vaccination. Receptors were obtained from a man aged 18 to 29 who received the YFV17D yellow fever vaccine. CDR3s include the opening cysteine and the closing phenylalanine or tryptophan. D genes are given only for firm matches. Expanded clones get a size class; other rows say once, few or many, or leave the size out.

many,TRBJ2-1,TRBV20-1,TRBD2,CSARISGGAQFF,TGCAGTGCTAGAATTAGCGGGGGGGCGCAGTTCTTC
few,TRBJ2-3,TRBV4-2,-,CASSQDKMGDTQYF,TGTGCCAGCAGCCAAGATAAGATGGGGGATACGCAGTATTTT
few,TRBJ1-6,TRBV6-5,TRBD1,CATTFLQLSRDRGRHLHF,TGTGCCACCACATTCCTACAATTGTCCCGGGACAGGGGTAGGCACCTCCACTTT
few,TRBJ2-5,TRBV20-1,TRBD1,CSALIGRDREETQYF,TGCAGTGCTTTGATAGGGCGGGACAGGGAAGAGACCCAGTACTTC
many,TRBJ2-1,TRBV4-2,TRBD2,CASSRAIAGEGAEQFF,TGTGCCAGCAGCCGAGCAATAGCGGGGGAGGGTGCTGAGCAGTTCTTC
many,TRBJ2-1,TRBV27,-,CASTSYSGPIEQFF,TGTGCCAGCACCTCCTACTCGGGGCCGATTGAGCAGTTCTTC
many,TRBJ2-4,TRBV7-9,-,CASSSSDGADGNIQYF,TGTGCCAGCAGCTCCAGCGACGGGGCCGACGGAAACATTCAGTACTTC
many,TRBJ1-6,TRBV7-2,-,CASSLMGSPLHF,TGTGCCAGCAGCTTAATGGGTTCACCCCTCCACTTT
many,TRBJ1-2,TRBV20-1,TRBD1,CSAYTLPTGVYGYTF,TGCAGTGCTTATACCTTACCTACAGGGGTCTATGGCTACACCTTC
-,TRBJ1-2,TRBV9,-,CASSESPTGGYGYTF,TGTGCCAGCAGCGAATCCCCGACAGGCGGCTATGGCTACACCTTC
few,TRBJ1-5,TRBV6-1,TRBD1,CASRRTGGSNQPQHF,TGTGCCAGCAGGAGGACAGGGGGAAGCAATCAGCCCCAGCATTTT
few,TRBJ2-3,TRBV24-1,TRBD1,CATSDRQGSTDTQYF,TGTGCCACCAGTGATAGACAGGGGTCGACAGATACGCAGTATTTT
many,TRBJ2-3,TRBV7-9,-,CASSPGHPSTDTQYF,TGTGCCAGCAGCCCCGGACACCCTAGCACAGATACGCAGTATTTT
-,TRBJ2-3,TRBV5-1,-,CASSSPALGDTQYF,TGCGCCAGCAGCTCACCGGCCCTCGGAGATACGCAGTATTTT
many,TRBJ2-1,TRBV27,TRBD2,CASSLLADSYNEQFF,TGTGCCAGCAGTTTACTAGCGGACTCCTACAATGAGCAGTTCTTC
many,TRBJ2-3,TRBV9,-,CASSLSRDTQYF,TGTGCCAGCAGCCTTAGCCGGGATACGCAGTATTTT
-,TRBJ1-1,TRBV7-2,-,CASSSTPGNTEAFF,TGTGCCAGCAGCTCAACCCCCGGGAACACTGAAGCTTTCTTT
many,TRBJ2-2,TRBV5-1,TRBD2,CASSPPAGVTGELFF,TGCGCCAGCAGCCCGCCCGCGGGGGTAACCGGGGAGCTGTTTTTT
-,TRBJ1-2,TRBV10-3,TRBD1,CAISDGQGPAIGYTF,TGTGCCATCAGTGACGGACAGGGGCCCGCTATCGGCTACACCTTC
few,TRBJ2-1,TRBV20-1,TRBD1,CSAAGTAHNEQFF,TGCAGTGCAGCCGGGACAGCCCACAATGAGCAGTTCTTC
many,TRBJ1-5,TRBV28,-,CASSPTGPRQPQHF,TGTGCCAGCAGTCCCACAGGGCCTCGTCAGCCCCAGCATTTT
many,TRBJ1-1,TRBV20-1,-,CSARPSGAVKTEAFF,TGCAGTGCTCGGCCTTCAGGGGCCGTGAAAACTGAAGCTTTCTTT
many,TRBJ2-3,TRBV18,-,CASSPGSTDTQYF,TGTGCCAGCTCACCCGGTAGCACAGATACGCAGTATTTT
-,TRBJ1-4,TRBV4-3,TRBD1,CASSSRDRGNEKLFF,TGCGCCAGCAGCTCCCGGGACAGGGGGAATGAAAAACTGTTTTTT
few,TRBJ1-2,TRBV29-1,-,CSVGVGWRDAGYTF,TGCAGCGTTGGGGTCGGATGGAGGGATGCGGGCTACACCTTC
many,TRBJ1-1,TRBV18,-,CASSSGENTEAFF,TGTGCCAGCTCCTCAGGGGAGAACACTGAAGCTTTCTTT
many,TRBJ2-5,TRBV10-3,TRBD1,CAISAPDRGSQETQYF,TGTGCCATCAGTGCCCCGGACAGGGGGTCGCAGGAGACCCAGTACTTC
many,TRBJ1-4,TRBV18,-,CASSLDVAGRNEKLFF,TGTGCCAGCTCACTTGACGTTGCGGGCAGGAATGAAAAACTGTTTTTT
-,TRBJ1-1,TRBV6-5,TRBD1,CASSYSYRDREAFF,TGTGCCAGCAGTTACTCGTACCGGGACAGGGAAGCTTTCTTT
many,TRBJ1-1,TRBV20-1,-,CSARDLGKRGEAFF,TGCAGTGCTAGAGATCTCGGTAAAAGGGGGGAAGCTTTCTTT
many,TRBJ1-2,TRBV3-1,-,CASSPGVVLDGYTF,TGTGCCAGCAGCCCCGGGGTGGTTCTGGATGGCTACACCTTC
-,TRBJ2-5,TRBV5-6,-,CARSPGTWEETQYF,TGTGCCAGGAGCCCCGGGACATGGGAAGAGACCCAGTACTTC
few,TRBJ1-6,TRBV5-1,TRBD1,CASSLGGRGNSPLHF,TGCGCCAGCAGCTTGGGCGGCAGGGGGAATTCACCCCTCCACTTT
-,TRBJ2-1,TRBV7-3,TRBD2,CASSSPSGGGYNEQFF,TGTGCCAGCAGCTCACCTAGCGGCGGCGGGTACAATGAGCAGTTCTTC
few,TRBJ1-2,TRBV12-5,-,CASGLVRSGGNGYTF,TGTGCTAGTGGTTTGGTACGGTCGGGGGGCAATGGCTACACCTTC
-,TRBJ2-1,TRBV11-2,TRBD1,CASSHIKGAGPNEQFF,TGTGCCAGCAGCCATATCAAGGGGGCTGGACCCAATGAGCAGTTCTTC
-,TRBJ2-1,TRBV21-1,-,CASSKAPHGEGEGNEQFF,TGTGCCAGCAGCAAGGCCCCCCACGGGGAGGGTGAGGGCAATGAGCAGTTCTTC
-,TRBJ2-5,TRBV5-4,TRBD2,CASSDNPTSGGQETQYF,TGTGCCAGCAGCGACAACCCGACTAGCGGGGGGCAAGAGACCCAGTACTTC
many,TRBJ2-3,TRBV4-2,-,CASSQVSEDTQYF,TGTGCCAGCAGCCAAGTTAGCGAAGATACGCAGTATTTT